This T cell receptor beta chain was sequenced during a study of beta chain features in type 1 diabetes. General observations from the study: Any HLA type influence on TCRB rearrangement was left unresolved here. Patients' naive, central memory and Treg TCRB repertoires seemed closer to one another than those of healthy donors.

As to this clone: Its antigen is still unknown.

Each of the CD4+ naive, central memory, regulatory and stem cell-like memory populations was sorted via CD45RO/CCR7/CD25/CD127/CD95/CD27. All of the sorted populations showed purity greater than 98%. The ends were cut back, 1 base at V and 6 bases at J, with 13 bases in the middle. Germline assignment: CDR1 SGHTA and CDR2 FQGNSA. The CDR3 has 14 residues. The isolated RNA, all of it, was reverse transcribed, so expressed TCRB transcripts were what got sequenced. Assay: immunoSEQ multiplex PCR; the TCRdb copy retains only in-frame clones and omits some. The sample yields under 500,000 clones, approximately 30% seen once.

Sequenced: naive CD4+ T cells from blood. The sequence was obtained from a young man in good health. This rearrangement joins TRBV7-2 to TRBJ2-7, with D unclear. The CDR3 spells CASSLGPAGGEQYF. The DNA for the CDR3 is TGTGCCAGCAGCTTAGGACCAGCCGGTGGCGAGCAGTACTTC.